This entry features one T cell receptor beta chain sequence. Using immunoSEQ multiplex PCR, the repertoire was profiled, and TCRdb retains in-frame clones only, with some absent. The sample holds tens of thousands of clones, 90% to 95% seen once. The data were obtained in a study of blood T cell repertoires in COVID-19. Study in general: PBMCs, B-cell-depleted T cells, or T cells provided the cDNA or gDNA that made up the material.

The CDR3 extends over 13 amino acids. Trimming took off 2 bases at V and 10 bases at J, with 14 bases between the two ends. Germline lookup yields CDR1 LGHNT and CDR2 FRNRAP. Sample: peripheral blood. This TCR derives from a human donor in a cohort sampled during active COVID-19. The chain couples TRBV12-5 to TRBJ1-1; D remains ambiguous. The CDR3 DNA reads TGTGCTAGTGGTTTGTTAACGGGGTCTGTAGCTTTCTTT. Its protein is CASGLLTGSVAFF.